Below are 9 T cell receptor beta chains sequenced from a single sample in a study of blood T cell repertoires in COVID-19. Some clones are missing from TCRdb's copy, which holds only in-frame ones; the method was immunoSEQ multiplex PCR. The sample records just over 150,000 clones, 80% to 90% being singletons. Material: peripheral blood. These TCRs come from a woman between 35 and 50 years old with acute or convalescent COVID-19.

This chain connects TRBV27 to TRBJ1-6, with 9 bases aligning to TRBD1. Germline CDR1 reads MNHEY; CDR2 reads SMNVEV (reference sequence). The CDR3 is made up of 13 amino acids. V lost 7 bases to trimming and J lost 7 bases; unmatched junction nucleotides: 2. The CDR3 spells CASTGQGNSPLHF. The CDR3, as DNA: TGTGCCAGCACAGGACAGGGGAATTCACCCCTCCACTTT.

The chain uses TRBV7-3 and TRBJ2-3, with D unresolved. Germline assignment: CDR1 SGHTA and CDR2 FQGTGA. CDR3 length equals 13 residues. Trimming took off 3 bases at V and 4 bases at J, with 8 bases between the two ends. CDR3: CASSFYSADTQYF. CDR3 coding DNA: TGTGCCAGCAGCTTTTATTCGGCAGATACGCAGTATTTT.

This clone was recorded once. V usage is TRBV29-1 and J usage is TRBJ1-1; maybe TRBD1 (6 bases). Looked up from germline, CDR1 is SQVTM and CDR2 is ANQGSEA. V was cut by 1 base and J by 3 bases, with 18 bases left in between. The CDR3 has 16 amino acids. This CDR3 reads CSVEGLLAPGDTEAFF. Here the CDR3 DNA reads TGCAGCGTTGAAGGCCTTCTCGCCCCAGGGGACACTGAAGCTTTCTTT.

This chain connects TRBV5-1 to TRBJ1-1, with D tentatively TRBD1 (5 bases). Trimming removed 4 bases at V and 6 bases at J, with 13 bases between. Germline CDR1 is SGHRS and CDR2 is YFSETQ. This CDR3 is built from 13 residues. The CDR3 DNA reads TGCGCCAGCAGCCCCCAGGGTCGGGCTGAAGCTTTCTTT. This translates into CASSPQGRAEAFF.

This chain joins TRBV5-5 and TRBJ1-3; TRBD1 matches 8 bases. V lost 4 bases to trimming and J lost 0 bases; unmatched junction nucleotides: 3. The germline V gene has CDR1 SGHKS and CDR2 YYEKEE (reference sequence). CDR3 length: 15 amino acids. CDR3 nucleotide sequence: TGTGCCAGCAGCCCGGGACAGGTCTCTGGAAACACCATATATTTT. It codes for CASSPGQVSGNTIYF.

The chain carries TRBV25-1 and TRBJ1-3, with unresolved D. CDR3 length: 16 amino acids. Trimming stripped 5 bases from V and 2 bases from J, with 16 bases between. Germline V gene lookup returns CDR1 MGHDK and CDR2 SYGVNS. CDR3: CASSHRGTVPGNTIYF. The CDR3 DNA sequence: TGTGCCAGCAGTCACCGGGGTACAGTACCTGGAAACACCATATATTTT. The variable domain in full, with the rest retrieved from reference TRBV25-1 and TRBJ1-3, is EADIYQTPRYLVIGTGKKITLECSQTMGHDKMYWYQQDPGMELHLIHYSYGVNSTEKGDLSSESTVSRIRTEHFPLTLESARPSHTSQYLCASSHRGTVPGNTIYFGEGSWLTVV.

The chain combines TRBV7-6 with TRBJ2-6, with 10 bases lining up with TRBD1. This CDR3 contains 21 residues. CDR1 and CDR2 (germline): SGHVS, FNYEAQ. V was pared by 5 bases and J by 0 bases, with 16 bases of the junction left unmatched. The DNA for the CDR3 is TGTGCCAGCAGCCTCATAAAAAGTTGGACAGGGGGGCCCTCTGGGGCCAACGTCCTGACTTTC. It is translated as CASSLIKSWTGGPSGANVLTF.

The rearrangement links TRBV7-9 to TRBJ1-4; D might be TRBD1 (5 bases). Germline V gene sequence: CDR1 SEHNR, CDR2 FQNEAQ (reference sequence). This CDR3 has 13 residues. V was pared by 3 bases and J by 7 bases, with 9 bases between. The CDR3 sequence: CASSLGQSEKLFF. The DNA for the CDR3 is TGTGCCAGCAGCTTGGGGCAGAGTGAAAAACTGTTTTTT.

The CDR3 sequence: CASSLRGQGIGNTIYF. CDR3 coding DNA: TGTGCCAGCAGCCTAAGGGGGCAGGGGATCGGAAACACCATATATTTT. The chain combines TRBV3-1 (or the pseudogene TRBV3-2) with TRBJ1-3, with 7 nucleotides matching TRBD1. This CDR3 has 16 residues. Trimming cost V 4 bases and J 4 bases; bases outside gene matches: 10. Germline V CDR1 and CDR2: LGHDT, YNNKEL (reference sequence).